The following is a T cell receptor (beta chain) sequence with its context. Its specificity is unknown. This entry belongs to a study of cytomegalovirus exposure and HLA in healthy donors. Points from the study as a whole: A few of the chains that were CMV-associated were confirmed in vitro to be specific for CMV antigens. A link between a missense DCLRE1C variant and TCR beta V- and J-gene trimming emerged from a later analysis. The study found most TCR sequences rare, yet found some public TCRs in many donors. Investigators reported 150 to 200 TCR beta chains as tied to cytomegalovirus.

The primer mix had 60 Vbeta and 13 Jbeta primers. Using immunoSEQ multiplex PCR, the repertoire was profiled, and TCRdb retains in-frame clones only, with some absent. Seen here are more than 85,000 clones, around 80% observed once, and the top ten hold around 8.5%. Germline CDR1 KGHSH, CDR2 LQKENI. CDR3 length: 15 residues. V lost 2 bases to trimming and J lost 5 bases; unmatched junction nucleotides: 6. The rearrangement joins TRBV18 to TRBJ2-5; 9 nucleotides agree with TRBD2. This TCR was recovered from a man in his forties or fifties in good health and CMV-seropositive. Sequenced: PBMCs. The CDR3 reads CASSPILAGLETQYF. As DNA, the CDR3 is TGTGCCAGCTCACCAATCCTAGCGGGACTTGAGACCCAGTACTTC.